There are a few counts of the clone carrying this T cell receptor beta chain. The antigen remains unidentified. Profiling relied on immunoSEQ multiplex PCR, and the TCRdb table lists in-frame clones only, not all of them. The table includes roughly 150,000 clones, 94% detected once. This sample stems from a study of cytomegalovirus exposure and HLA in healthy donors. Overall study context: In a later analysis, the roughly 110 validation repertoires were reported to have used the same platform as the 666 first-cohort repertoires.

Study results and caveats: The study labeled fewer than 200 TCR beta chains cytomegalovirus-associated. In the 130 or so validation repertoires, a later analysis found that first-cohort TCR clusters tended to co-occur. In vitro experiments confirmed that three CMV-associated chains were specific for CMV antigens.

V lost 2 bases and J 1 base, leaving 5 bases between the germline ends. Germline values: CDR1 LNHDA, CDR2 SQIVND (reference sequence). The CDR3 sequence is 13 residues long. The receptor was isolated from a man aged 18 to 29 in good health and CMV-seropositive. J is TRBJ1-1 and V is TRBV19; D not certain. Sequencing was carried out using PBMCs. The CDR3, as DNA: TGTGCCAGTAGTATAACAGCGAACACTGAAGCTTTCTTT. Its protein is CASSITANTEAFF.